This T cell receptor (beta chain) was sequenced during a study of T cells in Graves' hyperthyroidism and ophthalmopathy. Study-level results: Expanded thyroid clonotypes (above 0.001) were mostly also found in blood.

Among ophthalmopathy patients, the Clinical Activity Score reached at least 3, the NOSPECS grade reached at least 4, and duration remained under 3 months. CDR1 and CDR2 from the germline V gene are ENHRY and SYGVKD. The CDR3 is 17 amino acids. Losses at the gene ends were 2 bases for V and 5 bases for J; bases not matched to a gene: 9. The CDR3 regions of TCR beta were amplified from RNA transcripts. Researchers ran a first-round RT-PCR on the TCR CDR3 using the HTBI primer set. TCRdb analysed the multiplex PCR reads with MiXCR anew, one entry per CDR3 protein. Among about 640,000 distinct CDR3 sequences listed, around 21% were seen once. This clonotype has a handful of counts. The target antigen is unknown.

The receptor comes from a man younger than 45 with Graves' ophthalmopathy. The specimen was blood. J is TRBJ2-3 and V is TRBV10-3; 11 nucleotides align to TRBD2. The CDR3: CAISEVLAGAAGDTQYF. CDR3 in DNA: TGTGCCATCAGTGAGGTACTAGCGGGGGCGGCGGGAGATACGCAGTATTTT.